This TCR beta chain was recorded in a study of cytomegalovirus exposure and HLA in healthy donors (dated by TCRdb to about 2017). Concerning the study at large: An earlier analysis of several hundred of the donors reported about 300 Gb of sequence data and about 120 million unique TCR beta sequences obtained from some 200 million T cells. Roughly 300 gigabases of sequencing data and tens of millions of unique TCR sequences were included in an early release covering about 620 HLA-typed donors. Along with the approximately 600-subject first cohort, a separate validation cohort of around 110 different subjects was used. Both class I and class II loci were covered by HLA typing, at four-digit resolution. The study was designed to test whether signatures of past pathogen exposure could be identified by cataloging public T cell receptors. The number of donors typed differed by locus, with 629-630 for A, B, C, DRB1 and DQB1, roughly 520 for DQA1, approximately 570 for DPA1, and approximately 470 for DPB1. All discovery cohort repertoires had been generated using a single sequencing platform. Genome-wide SNP genotypes for about three fifths of the roughly 700 donors were used in a later genetic analysis, which treated that subset as a discovery cohort. Donor age, sex, ethnicity and CMV serostatus were compiled together with the repertoire data. On average, about 200,000 unique TCR beta nucleotide sequences were sequenced per donor among about 400 genotyped donors of the cohort, with roughly 18% of those sequences being non-productive. Rather than using new phenotypic data, the later analysis identified candidate immune exposures from TCR beta sequences and from how often those sequences occurred across donors. To study patterns of TCR occurrence, a later analysis re-analyzed previously published TCR beta repertoires from 650 to 750 donors and added high-resolution HLA genotyping. A few DR-DQ haplotypes were handled as single units for association and clustering because linkage in the cohort was strong. Using immunosequencing, the study profiled T cell repertoires from 666 subjects and related those repertoires to cytomegalovirus serostatus. Of the roughly 400 genotyped donors, 80% to 90% were placed in the genetic ancestry cluster associated with self-reported Caucasian donors. An earlier analysis of some 500 of the donors applied high-throughput TCR beta sequencing to assess whether each TCR beta V gene segment acted as functional or pseudogenic. To predict cytomegalovirus infection status, the study brought together high-throughput TCR immunosequencing, statistical association of individual TCRs with disease status, and machine learning. Study-level results and caveats: In an earlier analysis of around 500 of the donors, most TCR beta V segments appeared in productive rearrangements about 87% or about 30% of the time, broadly matching IMGT annotations. An association between a missense DCLRE1C variant and V-gene and J-gene trimming of TCR beta chains was found in a later genetic analysis and replicated in an independent cohort. In vitro tests confirmed that a few of the cytomegalovirus-associated TCR beta chains recognize cytomegalovirus antigens. A later analysis reported that several top co-occurrence clusters appeared linked to parvovirus B19, influenza, CMV and Epstein-Barr virus. Correlated functional status among segregating V segments might be attributable to linkage disequilibrium, but an unknown experimental factor could not be ruled out. Roughly uniform sequencing depth across donors was assumed in presence/absence analyses, although this assumption may not hold. The only immune exposure information available for the cohort was CMV serostatus. When HLA alleles, especially DR and DQ, strongly co-occurred, attributing TCR associations to individual alleles was difficult. Because HLA typing was missing for some donors at each locus, association tests included only the typed subset. Specific HLA alleles were associated with 18,000 or so TCR beta sequences at a false discovery rate of 0.05 in a later analysis. In a later analysis, the rate of TCR association differed among HLA loci, with DRB1 alleles having the most associated TCRs and HLA-C alleles having the fewest. Most CMV-associated TCR beta chains appeared to be HLA-restricted in a later analysis, and the HLA associations seemed to be driven largely by CMV exposure. A further reported finding was that TCR beta sequences accurately predicted the HLA-A and HLA-B alleles for most subjects in the first cohort. The sequencing pipeline was judged likely to have produced a cluster of highly shared sequence variants as a technical artifact. Some IMGT-functional V segments, including TRBV6-2 and TRBV6-3, could not be told apart with the 87-base-pair reads, so those segments were excluded. Compared with equally common non-associated chains, HLA-associated TCR beta chains in a later analysis were more clonally expanded and had lower generation probabilities. In both the original and validation cohorts, the classifier was reported to diagnose cytomegalovirus status with high specificity and sensitivity. Compared with the roughly 700-donor mean, donors in an Asian-associated ancestry cluster had fewer N-insertions in productive TCRs, according to a later genetic analysis. While some public TCRs were present in many individuals, most TCR sequences turned up only very rarely across donors. It was suggested by the authors that the approach could potentially be generalized to other disease states and immunological phenotypes. In this cohort, only TCR beta chains were sequenced, and detectable features were limited by the absence of alpha or paired-chain data. Because counts were too low, seventeen rarely observed V segments, including chromosome 9 orphons, were excluded from the earlier analysis of a few hundred of the donors. In the study, around 160 TCR beta chains were listed as associated with cytomegalovirus.

The cohort comprised approximately 700 healthy bone marrow donors. At the time of sampling, all cohort members were nominally healthy, though unrecorded immune exposures were likely present. CMV serostatus was positive for about 300 and negative for about 55% of the 666 cohort members, and was not recorded for this donor. Each donor provided a peripheral blood sample, and peripheral blood mononuclear cells were used for TCR beta sequencing. The Qiagen DNeasy Blood Extraction Kit was used to extract genomic DNA from the blood cell samples. According to the germline V gene, CDR1 reads MDHEN and CDR2 reads SYDVKM. Including the terminal cysteine and phenylalanine, the CDR3 comprises 16 residues. Only the CDR3 part of the read is kept: 48 bases, read in frame from the first base. Trimmed from V: 6 bases; trimmed from J: 7 bases; junction bases lacking a gene match: 13. The library was generated by the immunoSEQ multiplex PCR assay. For the multiplex PCR, a mixture combining 60 forward primers for TCR Vbeta segments and 13 reverse primers for TCR Jbeta segments was used. A multiplex PCR assay on genomic DNA amplified the CDR3 region of rearranged TCR beta genes. Amplified TCR beta libraries were sequenced as 87-base-pair reads on the Illumina HiSeq System. For the original study's pipeline: Across the 700 or so repertoires, a later analysis counted some 80 million unique TCR beta chains, some 11 million of which were shared by at least two donors. A nearest-neighbor algorithm error-corrected the raw reads and collapsed the reads into unique sequences, merging closely related sequences to remove PCR and sequencing errors. V, D and J gene segments were assigned by aligning CDR3 sequences to IMGT reference sequences. For a sequence to be retained, at least a six-nucleotide match to both a V gene segment and a J gene segment was required. A rearrangement was called productive if the CDR3 had no stop codons and remained in frame with V and J, and every other rearrangement was called non-productive. Following IMGT convention, CDR3 was defined as the stretch from the second conserved V-encoded cysteine to the conserved J-encoded phenylalanine. Sequences without an unambiguous match to a single V gene segment were excluded from the earlier analysis of almost 600 of the donors. In an earlier analysis of around 600 of the donors, V segments were called functional above 56.7% productive rearrangements and were called segregating when the between-donor standard deviation exceeded 5%. A statistical classification framework was built for diagnosing cytomegalovirus status from the catalog of TCR beta chain sequences. In a later analysis, TCR nucleotide sequences were compared against IMGT/GENE-DB human TR gene sequences so that V and J genes could be assigned. Using the TCRdist pipeline, a later analysis assigned CDR3 sequences along with most-parsimonious VDJ recombination scenarios. In a later analysis, every TCR beta chain was defined by the combination of its CDR3 amino acid sequence and its V-gene family, and reads without a unique V-gene family were dropped. In a later analysis, 550 to 650 highly shared, low-generation-probability nucleotide sequences were removed to address suspected cross-contamination and a sequencing artifact. For each public chain, a later analysis derived a clonal expansion index from normalized ranks of inferred template counts within each repertoire. Generation probabilities in a later analysis came from a VDJ recombination model fitted to out-of-frame rearrangements, and those results were checked against IGoR. In a later analysis, hypergeometric tests were used to score TCR-TCR, TCR-HLA and TCR-CMV co-occurrence, with a repertoire-size bias correction applied to TCR pairs. In a later analysis, false discovery rates were estimated by permuting HLA or CMV assignments 20 times. A later analysis grouped co-occurring TCRs with DBSCAN, adding TCRdist sequence similarity when clustering within HLA-allele-positive subsets. Repertoires with fewer than 30,000 or more than 120,000 public chains, plus five repertoires with anomalous nucleotide sharing, were excluded from co-occurrence clustering. In its TCRdb copy, this immuneACCESS table keeps in-frame sequences only and misses some clones. Where compared with another copy, unresolved V genes explain less than half of these, and the others have no known cause. V and J calls and clone size follow that table, whereas D and trimming were derived from the DNA. Recorded for this sample are over 150,000 clones; roughly 76% of them occurred a single time. The ten top clones hold about 2% of the sample.

In regard to this clone: The specificity of this receptor is unknown. No much larger clone exists at a distance of one base, and base qualities are not known.

The clonotype originates from a human donor in good health. Recombination connected TRBV28 to TRBJ2-1, with 9 central nucleotides matching TRBD1. Input material: PBMCs. The CDR3 in this case is CASRLIRTGAVNEQFF. The sequenced DNA is TGTGCCAGCAGACTGATCCGGACAGGGGCTGTTAATGAGCAGTTCTTC.